The 9 T cell receptor beta chains in this list originate from one sample, sequenced in a study of identical twins. TCRdb re-called the 5' RACE reads with MiXCR, one entry per CDR3 protein. Of about 240,000 distinct CDR3 sequences detected, more than 9.5% appear once; the ten largest clones hold 3.5% to 4.5%. These data also formed part of another study, on yellow fever vaccine responses in identical twins.

The sample was memory (CD45RO+) T cells sorted from blood. The source is a woman in her late teens or twenties in good health.

There are a few counts of this clonotype. V gene TRBV24-1 combines with J gene TRBJ2-1; 8 positions match TRBD2. The CDR3 runs 17 residues. CDR1 and CDR2 (germline): KGHDR, SFDVKD. The junction had 16 bases not matched to a gene; V was cut back by 5 bases and J by 8 bases. DNA for the CDR3: TGTGCCACCAGTGCCCGCGGACGGGAGGGCCTTTATGATGAGCAGTTCTTC. It specifies CATSARGREGLYDEQFF.

The CDR3 DNA reads TGTGCCACCAGCAGAGATCTGGGCGGCGGCTACACCTTC. This translates into CATSRDLGGGYTF. The V call is TRBV15, the J call TRBJ1-2; D call uncertain. The CDR3 consists of 13 residues. Germline V gene data show CDR1 as LNHNV and CDR2 as YYDKDF (reference sequence). V lost 0 bases to trimming and J lost 8 bases, with 10 bases between them.

This clonotype was seen only a few times. The chain combines TRBV7-9 with TRBJ2-2; the D gene is possibly TRBD2 (6 bases). This CDR3 is 15 amino acids long. V was pared by 1 base and J by 7 bases, with 13 bases between. CDR1 is SEHNR, CDR2 FQNEAQ, per germline (reference sequence). CDR3 coding DNA: TGTGCCAGCAGCTTAGACGGAGGGGCTAGCGGGGAGCTGTTTTTT. It translates to CASSLDGGASGELFF.

This clonotype was seen repeatedly, ten times or more. V and J are TRBV12-3 or TRBV12-4 and TRBJ1-1; no clear D gene. Trimming pared 3 bases from V and 10 bases from J, leaving 15 bases between. This CDR3 spans 13 amino acids. The CDR3 region has the DNA TGTGCCAGCAGTTTGAAAACCCCATCGGGAGCTTTCTTT. Its translation is CASSLKTPSGAFF.

V gene TRBV6-1 combines with J gene TRBJ2-3; the D call may be TRBD1 or TRBD2 (5 bases each). CDR3 size: 14 residues. V was pared by 6 bases and J by 4 bases, with 14 bases between. In germline, CDR1 is MNHNS, CDR2 SASEGT. CDR3 nucleotides: TGTGCCAGCAGGCCGGGACCAACGTCAGATACGCAGTATTTT. Translated, it gives CASRPGPTSDTQYF.

V and J are TRBV7-9 and TRBJ1-1, with a possible D match to TRBD1 (6 bases). CDR1 is SEHNR, CDR2 FQNEAQ, per germline (reference sequence). The CDR3 loop spans 12 amino acids. V was clipped by 2 bases and J by 8 bases, with 9 bases between them. This chain's CDR3 is CASSLKGGEAFF. CDR3 in DNA: TGTGCCAGCAGCTTAAAAGGGGGAGAAGCTTTCTTT.

V gene TRBV7-2 combines with J gene TRBJ2-5; D is unclear. The V end was cut by 0 bases, the J end by 4 bases, with 9 bases between. Germline V gene lookup returns CDR1 SGHTA and CDR2 FQGNSA. The CDR3 has 14 amino acids. The CDR3, as DNA: TGTGCCAGCAGCTTAGCGGCGTGGGGAGAGACCCAGTACTTC. Its protein is CASSLAAWGETQYF.

V usage is TRBV5-1 and J usage is TRBJ2-3, with 9 bases fitting TRBD2. Germline loops: CDR1 SGHRS, CDR2 YFSETQ. The CDR3 loop spans 16 amino acids. Trimming took 0 bases from V and 3 from J; bases not matched to a gene: 5. Here the CDR3 reads CASSLDAGGRTDTQYF. CDR3 DNA sequence: TGCGCCAGCAGCTTGGATGCGGGGGGGCGTACAGATACGCAGTATTTT.

This chain joins TRBV5-6 and TRBJ2-3, with TRBD2 identical over 10 bases. The V segment lost 0 bases and the J segment 4 bases; nucleotides outside the gene matches: 5. There are 16 residues in the CDR3. CDR1 is SGHDT, CDR2 YYEEEE, per germline. The CDR3 sequence is CASSLGLAGLADTQYF. In DNA form, the CDR3 reads TGTGCCAGCAGCTTGGGACTAGCGGGTTTGGCAGATACGCAGTATTTT.